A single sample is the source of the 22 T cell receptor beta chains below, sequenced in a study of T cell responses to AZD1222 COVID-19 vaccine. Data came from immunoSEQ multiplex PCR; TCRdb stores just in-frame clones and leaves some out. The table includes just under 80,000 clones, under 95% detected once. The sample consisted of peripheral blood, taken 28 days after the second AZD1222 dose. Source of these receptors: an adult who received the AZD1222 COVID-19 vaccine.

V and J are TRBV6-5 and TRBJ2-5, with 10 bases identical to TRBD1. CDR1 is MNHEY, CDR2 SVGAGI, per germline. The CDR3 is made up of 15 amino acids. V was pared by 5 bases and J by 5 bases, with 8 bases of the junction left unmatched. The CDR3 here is CASSTGTGVSETQYF. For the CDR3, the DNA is TGTGCCAGCAGTACCGGGACAGGGGTGAGCGAGACCCAGTACTTC.

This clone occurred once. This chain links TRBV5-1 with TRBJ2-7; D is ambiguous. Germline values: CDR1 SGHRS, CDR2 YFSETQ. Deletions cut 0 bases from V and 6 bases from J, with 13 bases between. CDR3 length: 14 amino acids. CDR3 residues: CASSLVQSPSEQYF. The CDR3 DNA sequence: TGCGCCAGCAGCTTGGTCCAGAGTCCCAGCGAGCAGTACTTC.

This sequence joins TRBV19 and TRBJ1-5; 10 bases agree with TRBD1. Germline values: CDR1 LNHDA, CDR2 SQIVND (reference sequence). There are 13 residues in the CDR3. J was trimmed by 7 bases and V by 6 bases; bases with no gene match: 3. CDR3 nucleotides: TGTGCCAGTAGAGGGACAGGGGTACAGCCCCAGCATTTT. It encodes CASRGTGVQPQHF.

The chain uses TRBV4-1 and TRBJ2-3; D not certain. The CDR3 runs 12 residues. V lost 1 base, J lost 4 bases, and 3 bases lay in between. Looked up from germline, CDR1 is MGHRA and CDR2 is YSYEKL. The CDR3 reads CASSQVPDTQYF. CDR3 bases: TGCGCCAGCAGCCAAGTTCCAGATACGCAGTATTTT.

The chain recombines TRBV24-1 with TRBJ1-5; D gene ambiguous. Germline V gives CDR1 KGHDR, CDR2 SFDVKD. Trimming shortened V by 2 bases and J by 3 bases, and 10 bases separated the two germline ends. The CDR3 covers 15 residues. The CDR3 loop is CATSDSTGPNQPQHF. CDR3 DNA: TGTGCCACCAGTGATTCGACGGGCCCCAATCAGCCCCAGCATTTT.

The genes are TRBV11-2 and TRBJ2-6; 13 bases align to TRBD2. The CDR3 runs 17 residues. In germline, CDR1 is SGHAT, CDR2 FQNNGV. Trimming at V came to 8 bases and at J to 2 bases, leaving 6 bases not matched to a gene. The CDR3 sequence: CASQGLAGSTGANVLTF. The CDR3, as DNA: TGTGCCAGCCAGGGACTAGCGGGGTCAACTGGGGCCAACGTCCTGACTTTC.

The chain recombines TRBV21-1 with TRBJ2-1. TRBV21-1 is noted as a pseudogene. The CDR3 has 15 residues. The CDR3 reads CASTPGGRSVNEQFF. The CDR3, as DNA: TGTGCCAGCACCCCTGGGGGACGAAGCGTCAATGAGCAGTTCTTC.

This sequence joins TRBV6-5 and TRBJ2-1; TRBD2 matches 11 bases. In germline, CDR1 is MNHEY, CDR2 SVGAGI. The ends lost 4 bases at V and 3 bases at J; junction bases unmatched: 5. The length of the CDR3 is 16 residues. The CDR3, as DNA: TGTGCCAGCAGTTCCCCGACTAGCGGGATCTACAATGAGCAGTTCTTC. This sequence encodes CASSSPTSGIYNEQFF.

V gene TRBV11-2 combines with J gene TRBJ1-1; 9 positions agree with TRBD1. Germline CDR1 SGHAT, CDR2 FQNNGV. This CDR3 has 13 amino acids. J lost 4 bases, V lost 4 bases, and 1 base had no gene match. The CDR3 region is CASSWDRATEAFF. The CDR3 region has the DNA TGTGCCAGCAGCTGGGACAGGGCCACTGAAGCTTTCTTT. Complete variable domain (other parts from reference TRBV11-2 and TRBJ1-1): EAGVAQSPRYKIIEKRQSVAFWCNPISGHATLYWYQQILGQGPKLLIQFQNNGVVDDSQLPKDRFSAERLKGVDSTLKIQPAKLEDSAVYLCASSWDRATEAFFGQGTRLTVV.

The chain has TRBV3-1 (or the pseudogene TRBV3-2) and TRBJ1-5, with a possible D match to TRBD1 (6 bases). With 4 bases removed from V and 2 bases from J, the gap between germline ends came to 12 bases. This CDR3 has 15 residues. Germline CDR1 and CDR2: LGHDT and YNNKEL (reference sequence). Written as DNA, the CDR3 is TGTGCCAGCAGCCGGAATAGGGGGGGCAATCAGCCCCAGCATTTT. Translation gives CASSRNRGGNQPQHF.

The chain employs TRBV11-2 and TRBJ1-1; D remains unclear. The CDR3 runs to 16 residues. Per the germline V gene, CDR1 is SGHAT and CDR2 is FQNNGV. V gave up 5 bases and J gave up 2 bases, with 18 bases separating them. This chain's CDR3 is CASSPPVVTGNTEAFF. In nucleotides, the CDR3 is TGTGCCAGCAGCCCCCCCGTGGTGACGGGAAACACTGAAGCTTTCTTT.

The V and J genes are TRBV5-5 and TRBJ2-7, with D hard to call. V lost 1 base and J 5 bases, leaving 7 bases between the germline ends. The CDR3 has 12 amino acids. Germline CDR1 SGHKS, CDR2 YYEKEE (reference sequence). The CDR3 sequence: CASSLSWDEQYF. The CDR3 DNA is TGTGCCAGCAGCTTGAGTTGGGACGAGCAGTACTTC.

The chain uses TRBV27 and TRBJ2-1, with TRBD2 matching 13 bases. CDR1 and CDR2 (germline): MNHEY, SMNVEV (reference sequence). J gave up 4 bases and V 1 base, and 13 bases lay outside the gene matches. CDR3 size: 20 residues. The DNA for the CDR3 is TGTGCCAGCAGTTTATATTCCTCGTGGACTAGCGGGAGTTGGTACAATGAGCAGTTCTTC. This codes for CASSLYSSWTSGSWYNEQFF.

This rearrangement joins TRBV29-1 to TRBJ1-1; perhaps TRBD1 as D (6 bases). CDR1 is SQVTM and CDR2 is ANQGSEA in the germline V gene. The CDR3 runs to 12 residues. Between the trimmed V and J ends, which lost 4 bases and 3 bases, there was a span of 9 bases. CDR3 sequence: CSVGEGDTEAFF. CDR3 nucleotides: TGCAGCGTTGGTGAGGGGGACACTGAAGCTTTCTTT.

CDR3 DNA sequence: TGTGCCAGCAGTTACTCGACACTTTCGGGACCGAAGGGACAGCCCCAGCATTTT. This encodes CASSYSTLSGPKGQPQHF. This chain links TRBV6-2 or TRBV6-3 with TRBJ1-5; TRBD1 might be the D (5 bases). The CDR3 extends over 18 amino acids. Looked up from germline, CDR1 is MNHEY and CDR2 is SVGEGT. Trimming stripped 0 bases from V and 7 bases from J, with 22 bases between.

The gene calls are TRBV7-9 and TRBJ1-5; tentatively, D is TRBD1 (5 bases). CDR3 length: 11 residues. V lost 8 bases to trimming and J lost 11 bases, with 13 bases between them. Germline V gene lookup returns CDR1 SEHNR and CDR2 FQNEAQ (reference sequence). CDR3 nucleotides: TGTGCCAGCGGGGGGGGTTTGACCCAGCATTTT. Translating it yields CASGGGLTQHF.

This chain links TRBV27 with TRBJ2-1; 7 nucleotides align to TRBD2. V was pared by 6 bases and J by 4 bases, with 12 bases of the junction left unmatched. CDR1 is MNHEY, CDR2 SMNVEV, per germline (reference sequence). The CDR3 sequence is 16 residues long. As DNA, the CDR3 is TGTGCCAGCAGAGGCGCGGAGCGGGACGGGTACAATGAGCAGTTCTTC. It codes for CASRGAERDGYNEQFF.

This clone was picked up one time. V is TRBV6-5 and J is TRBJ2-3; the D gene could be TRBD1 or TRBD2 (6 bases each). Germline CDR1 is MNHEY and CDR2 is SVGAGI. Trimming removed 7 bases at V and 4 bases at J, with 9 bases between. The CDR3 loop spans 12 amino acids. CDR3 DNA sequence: TGTGCCAGCACCGGGGGCGCAGATACGCAGTATTTT. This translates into CASTGGADTQYF.

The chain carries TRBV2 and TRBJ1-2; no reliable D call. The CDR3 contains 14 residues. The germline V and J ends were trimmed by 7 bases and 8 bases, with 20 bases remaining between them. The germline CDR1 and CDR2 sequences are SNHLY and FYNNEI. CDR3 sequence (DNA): TGTGCCAGCACAATAGACATTCAGGTGGGCGGCTACACCTTC. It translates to CASTIDIQVGGYTF. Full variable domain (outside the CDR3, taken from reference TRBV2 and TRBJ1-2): EPEVTQTPSHQVTQMGQEVILRCVPISNHLYFYWYRQILGQKVEFLVSFYNNEISEKSEIFDDQFSVERPDGSNFTLKIRSTKLEDSAMYFCASTIDIQVGGYTFGSGTRLTVV.

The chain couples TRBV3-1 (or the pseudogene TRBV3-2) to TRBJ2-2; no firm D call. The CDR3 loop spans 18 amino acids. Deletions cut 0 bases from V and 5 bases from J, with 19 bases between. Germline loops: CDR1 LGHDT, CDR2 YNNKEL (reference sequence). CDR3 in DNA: TGTGCCAGCAGCCAAGACGGCTTTGACGAAGGCCTGACCGGGGAGCTGTTTTTT. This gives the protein CASSQDGFDEGLTGELFF.

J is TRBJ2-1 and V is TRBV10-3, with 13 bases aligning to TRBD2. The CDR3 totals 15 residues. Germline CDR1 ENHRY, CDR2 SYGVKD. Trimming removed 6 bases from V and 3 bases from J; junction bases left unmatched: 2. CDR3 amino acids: CAIRGTSGVYNEQFF. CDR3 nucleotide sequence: TGTGCCATCAGAGGGACTAGCGGGGTCTACAATGAGCAGTTCTTC.

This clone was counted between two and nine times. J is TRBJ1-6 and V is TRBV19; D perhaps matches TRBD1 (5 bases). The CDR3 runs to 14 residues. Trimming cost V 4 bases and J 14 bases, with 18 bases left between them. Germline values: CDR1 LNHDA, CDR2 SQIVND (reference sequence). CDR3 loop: CASSTPGLSESLHF. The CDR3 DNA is TGTGCCAGTAGTACCCCGGGACTCAGTGAATCCCTCCACTTT.